A selection of T cell receptor beta chains follows, all from one sample in a study of blood T cells in healthy people across ages. TCRdb itself ran the 5' RACE reads through MiXCR, one entry per CDR3 protein. The repertoire holds about 1.5 million distinct CDR3 sequences, with around 40% as singletons. The sequencing input was blood. Receptor source: a woman aged 18-35 years in good health. CDR3s include the opening cysteine and the closing phenylalanine or tryptophan. D genes are given only for firm matches. Clone sizes are given selectively: once, few, many, or a class where the clone is expanded.

clone_size: .; j_call: TRBJ1-2; v_call: TRBV20-1; d_call: .; cdr3_nt: TGCAGTGCTAGAAGGAGGACCCTAGCTAACTATGGCTACACCTTC; cdr3_aa: CSARRRTLANYGYTF
clone_size: .; j_call: TRBJ2-5; v_call: TRBV2; d_call: TRBD1; cdr3_nt: TGTACCAGCCTTCGGACAGGACCCTCGGAGCAGTACTTC; cdr3_aa: CTSLRTGPSEQYF
clone_size: .; j_call: TRBJ2-3; v_call: TRBV3-1; d_call: .; cdr3_nt: TGTGCCGGCAGCCAAGATCCAAGACTCCCTATCACAGATACGCAGTATTTT; cdr3_aa: CAGSQDPRLPITDTQYF
clone_size: .; j_call: TRBJ2-3; v_call: TRBV24-1; d_call: TRBD2; cdr3_nt: TGTGCCACCAGTGATTTCGGGGCGGGGGATGCAGATACGCGGTATTTT; cdr3_aa: CATSDFGAGDADTRYF
clone_size: many; j_call: TRBJ1-2; v_call: TRBV20-1; d_call: .; cdr3_nt: TGCAGTGCTACCGGGCCCGCTCGGGGAGGGTATGGCTACACCTTC; cdr3_aa: CSATGPARGGYGYTF
clone_size: .; j_call: TRBJ2-7; v_call: TRBV20-1; d_call: TRBD2; cdr3_nt: TGCAGTGCTCGCGGTAGGACTAGTCTCTTCGGGTACTTC; cdr3_aa: CSARGRTSLFGYF
clone_size: few; j_call: TRBJ2-1; v_call: TRBV20-1; d_call: TRBD2; cdr3_nt: TGCAGTGCCGTAAAGCGGGGGGAGAGACTCGATGAGCAGTTCTTC; cdr3_aa: CSAVKRGERLDEQFF
clone_size: .; j_call: TRBJ1-2; v_call: TRBV20-1; d_call: .; cdr3_nt: TGCAGTGCTAACCCGGGGGCGAACGTTGGCTACACCTTC; cdr3_aa: CSANPGANVGYTF
clone_size: .; j_call: TRBJ2-4; v_call: TRBV4-2; d_call: .; cdr3_nt: TGTGCCAGCAGCCAAGTTGGGGGTCCGGACTTAAACATTCAGTACTTC; cdr3_aa: CASSQVGGPDLNIQYF
clone_size: .; j_call: TRBJ2-4; v_call: TRBV6-5; d_call: .; cdr3_nt: TGTGCCAACAGTCCGTACAGGGTGAAAGCCAAAAACATTCAGTACTTC; cdr3_aa: CANSPYRVKAKNIQYF
clone_size: few; j_call: TRBJ1-2; v_call: TRBV7-9; d_call: .; cdr3_nt: TGTGCCAGCAGCAACGGCAGGGTCGTCGGCTATGGCTACACCTTC; cdr3_aa: CASSNGRVVGYGYTF